Included here is one T cell receptor beta chain sequence, with context. The authors sequenced TCR beta from blood CD8+ and CD4+ T cells. TEMRA cells were FACS-enriched, with CD8+ and CD4+ T cells isolated negatively. RNA totalling about 0.45 to 1 ug underwent reverse transcription with random hexamers. Multiplex immunoSEQ PCR targeted 54 Vbeta and 13 Jbeta TCR beta segments. One entry per CDR3 protein results from TCRdb running MiXCR on the immunoSEQ multiplex PCR reads. The sample lists roughly 28,000 distinct CDR3 sequences; roughly 94% were seen once. These data originate in a study of CD8 T cells in Susac syndrome. Germline CDR1 reads LGHDT; CDR2 reads YNNKEL (reference sequence). This CDR3 is built from 15 residues. The V and J ends lost 0 bases and 4 bases respectively, with 10 bases between them.

Material for sequencing was CD8+ T cells from PBMCs. The rearrangement links TRBV3-1 to TRBJ2-1; tentative D call: TRBD1 (6 bases). The receptor's source is a human donor in good health. CDR3 region: CASSQDGTGYNEQFF. Written as DNA, the CDR3 is TGTGCCAGCAGCCAAGATGGTACAGGGTACAATGAGCAGTTCTTC.